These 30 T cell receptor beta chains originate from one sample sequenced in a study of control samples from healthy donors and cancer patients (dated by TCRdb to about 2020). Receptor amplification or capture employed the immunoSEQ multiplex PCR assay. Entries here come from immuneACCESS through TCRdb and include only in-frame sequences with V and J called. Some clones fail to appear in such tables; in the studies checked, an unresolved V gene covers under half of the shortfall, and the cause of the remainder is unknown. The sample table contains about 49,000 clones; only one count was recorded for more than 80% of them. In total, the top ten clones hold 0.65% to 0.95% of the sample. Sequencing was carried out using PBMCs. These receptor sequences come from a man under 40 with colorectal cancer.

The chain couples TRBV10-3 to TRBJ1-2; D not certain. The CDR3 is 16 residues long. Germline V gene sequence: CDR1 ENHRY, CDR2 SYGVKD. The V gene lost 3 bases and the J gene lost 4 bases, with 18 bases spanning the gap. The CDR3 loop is CAISERTDLESYGYTF. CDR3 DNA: TGTGCCATCAGTGAAAGGACGGACCTTGAATCCTATGGCTACACCTTC.

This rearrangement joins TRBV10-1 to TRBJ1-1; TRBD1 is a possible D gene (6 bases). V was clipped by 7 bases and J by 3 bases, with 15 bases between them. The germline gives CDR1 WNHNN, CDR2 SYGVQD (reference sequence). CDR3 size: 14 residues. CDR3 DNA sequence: TGCGCCAGCAAAGTAAACAGGGTGGACACTGAAGCTTTCTTT. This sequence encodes CASKVNRVDTEAFF.

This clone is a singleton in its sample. CDR3 DNA: TGCAGCGTTCCTGAGGGACTCTCCAATGAGCAGTTCTTC. This codes for CSVPEGLSNEQFF. V is TRBV29-1 and J is TRBJ2-1, with D perhaps TRBD2 (6 bases). V lost 5 bases and J 6 bases, leaving 14 bases between the germline ends. This CDR3 is 13 amino acids long. Germline CDR1 reads SQVTM; CDR2 reads ANQGSEA.

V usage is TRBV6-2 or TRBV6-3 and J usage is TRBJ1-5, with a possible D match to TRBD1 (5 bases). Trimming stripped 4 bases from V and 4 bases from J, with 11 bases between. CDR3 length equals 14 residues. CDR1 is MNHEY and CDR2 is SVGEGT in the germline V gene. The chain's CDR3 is CASSSRQPNQPQHF. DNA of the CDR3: TGTGCCAGCAGTTCCCGACAGCCTAATCAGCCCCAGCATTTT.

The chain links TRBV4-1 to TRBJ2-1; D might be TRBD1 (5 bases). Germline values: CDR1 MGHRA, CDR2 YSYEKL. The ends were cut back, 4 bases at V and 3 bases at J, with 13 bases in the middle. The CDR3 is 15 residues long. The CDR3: CASSPMFDSYNEQFF. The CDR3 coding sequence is TGCGCCAGCAGCCCAATGTTCGACAGCTACAATGAGCAGTTCTTC.

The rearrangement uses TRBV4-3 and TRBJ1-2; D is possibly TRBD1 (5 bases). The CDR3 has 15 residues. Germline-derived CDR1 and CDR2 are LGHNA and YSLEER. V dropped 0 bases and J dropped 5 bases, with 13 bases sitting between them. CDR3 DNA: TGCGCCAGCAGCCAAGATCAGGGTATTGCGTATGGCTACACCTTC. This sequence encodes CASSQDQGIAYGYTF.

The CDR3: CASSLHRVAGNTIYF. The CDR3 bases are TGTGCCAGCAGCTTGCACAGGGTTGCTGGAAACACCATATATTTT. The chain couples TRBV7-2 to TRBJ1-3, with TRBD1 as a possible D gene (6 bases). V was shortened by 3 bases and J by 2 bases, with 11 bases between the two germline ends. The germline gives CDR1 SGHTA, CDR2 FQGNSA. The CDR3 has 15 amino acids. Variable domain in full (rest from reference TRBV7-2 and TRBJ1-3): GAGVSQSPSNKVTEKGKDVELRCDPISGHTALYWYRQSLGQGLEFLIYFQGNSAPDKSGLPSDRFSAERTGGSVSTLTIQRTQQEDSAVYLCASSLHRVAGNTIYFGEGSWLTVV.

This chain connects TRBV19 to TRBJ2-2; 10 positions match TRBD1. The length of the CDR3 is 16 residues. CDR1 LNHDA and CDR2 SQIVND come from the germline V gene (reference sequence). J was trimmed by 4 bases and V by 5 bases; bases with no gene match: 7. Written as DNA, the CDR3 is TGTGCCAGTAGTGACCGGGACAGGGGTACCACCGGGGAGCTGTTTTTT. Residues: CASSDRDRGTTGELFF.

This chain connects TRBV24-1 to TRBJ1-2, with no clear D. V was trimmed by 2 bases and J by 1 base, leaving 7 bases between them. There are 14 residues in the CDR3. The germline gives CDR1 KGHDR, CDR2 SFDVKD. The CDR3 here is CATSDSNYNYGYTF. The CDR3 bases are TGTGCCACCAGTGATTCGAATTATAACTATGGCTACACCTTC.

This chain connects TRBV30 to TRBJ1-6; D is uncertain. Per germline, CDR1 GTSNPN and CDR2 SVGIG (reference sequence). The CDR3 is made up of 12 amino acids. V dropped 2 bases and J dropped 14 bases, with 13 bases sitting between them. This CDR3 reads CAWSPPGPTLHF. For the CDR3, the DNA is TGTGCCTGGAGTCCCCCCGGACCAACCCTCCACTTT. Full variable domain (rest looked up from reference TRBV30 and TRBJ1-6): SQTIHQWPATLVQPVGSPLSLECTVEGTSNPNLYWYRQAAGRGLQLLFYSVGIGQISSEVPQNLSASRPQDRQFILSSKKLLLSDSGFYLCAWSPPGPTLHFGNGTRLTVT.

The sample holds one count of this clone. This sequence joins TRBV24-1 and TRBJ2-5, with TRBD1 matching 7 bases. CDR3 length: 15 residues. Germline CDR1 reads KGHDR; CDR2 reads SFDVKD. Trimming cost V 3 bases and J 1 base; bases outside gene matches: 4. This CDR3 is CATSDAGTAQETQYF. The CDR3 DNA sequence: TGTGCCACCAGTGATGCCGGGACAGCCCAAGAGACCCAGTACTTC.

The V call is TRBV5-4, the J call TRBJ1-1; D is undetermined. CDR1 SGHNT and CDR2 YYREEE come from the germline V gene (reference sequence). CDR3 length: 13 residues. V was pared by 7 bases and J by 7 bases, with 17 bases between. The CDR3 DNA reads TGTGCCAGCCAAGACGCCGTCGGGATTGAAGCTTTCTTT. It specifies CASQDAVGIEAFF.

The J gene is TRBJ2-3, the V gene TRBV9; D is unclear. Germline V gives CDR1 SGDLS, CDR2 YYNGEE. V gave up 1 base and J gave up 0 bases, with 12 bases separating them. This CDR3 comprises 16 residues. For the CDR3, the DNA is TGTGCCAGCAGCGTAATGCCGTCCTTAAGCACAGATACGCAGTATTTT. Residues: CASSVMPSLSTDTQYF.

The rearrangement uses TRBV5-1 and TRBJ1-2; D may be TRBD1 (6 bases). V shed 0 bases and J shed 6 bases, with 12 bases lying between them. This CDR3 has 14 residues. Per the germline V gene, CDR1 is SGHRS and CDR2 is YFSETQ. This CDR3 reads CASSLVSGEDGYTF. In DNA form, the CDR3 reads TGCGCCAGCAGCTTGGTTTCAGGGGAGGATGGCTACACCTTC.

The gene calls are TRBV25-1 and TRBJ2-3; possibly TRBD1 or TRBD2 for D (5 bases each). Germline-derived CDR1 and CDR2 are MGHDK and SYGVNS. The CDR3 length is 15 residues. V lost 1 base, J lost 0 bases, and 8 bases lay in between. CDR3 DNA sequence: TGTGCCAGCAGTGAATCGGGGCCTAGCACAGATACGCAGTATTTT. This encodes CASSESGPSTDTQYF. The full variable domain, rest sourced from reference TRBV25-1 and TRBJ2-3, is EADIYQTPRYLVIGTGKKITLECSQTMGHDKMYWYQQDPGMELHLIHYSYGVNSTEKGDLSSESTVSRIRTEHFPLTLESARPSHTSQYLCASSESGPSTDTQYFGPGTRLTVL.

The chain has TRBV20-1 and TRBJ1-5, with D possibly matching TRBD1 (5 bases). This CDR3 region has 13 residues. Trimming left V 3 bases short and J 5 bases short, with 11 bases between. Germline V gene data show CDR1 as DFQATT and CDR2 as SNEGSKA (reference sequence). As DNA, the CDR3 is TGCAGTGCTAGTCAGACAGCCGATCAGCCCCAGCATTTT. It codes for CSASQTADQPQHF.

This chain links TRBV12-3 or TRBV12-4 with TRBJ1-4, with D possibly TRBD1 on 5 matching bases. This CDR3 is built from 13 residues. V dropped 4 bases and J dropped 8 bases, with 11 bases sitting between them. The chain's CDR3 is CASSSYGDEKLFF. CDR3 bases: TGTGCCAGCAGTTCGTATGGGGACGAAAAACTGTTTTTT.

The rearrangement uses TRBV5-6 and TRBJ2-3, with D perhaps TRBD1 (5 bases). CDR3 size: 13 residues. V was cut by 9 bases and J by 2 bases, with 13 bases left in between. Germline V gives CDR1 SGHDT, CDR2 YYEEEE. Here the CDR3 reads CATKGYNTDTQYF. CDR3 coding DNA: TGTGCCACCAAGGGGTATAACACAGATACGCAGTATTTT.

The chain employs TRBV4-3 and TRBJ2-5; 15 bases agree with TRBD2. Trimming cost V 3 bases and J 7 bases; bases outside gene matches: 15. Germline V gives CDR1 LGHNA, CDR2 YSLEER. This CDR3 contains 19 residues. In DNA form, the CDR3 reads TGCGCCAGCAGCCAGGACCTCAGGGGGACTAGCGGGGGGTTCGGGACCCAGTACTTC. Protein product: CASSQDLRGTSGGFGTQYF.

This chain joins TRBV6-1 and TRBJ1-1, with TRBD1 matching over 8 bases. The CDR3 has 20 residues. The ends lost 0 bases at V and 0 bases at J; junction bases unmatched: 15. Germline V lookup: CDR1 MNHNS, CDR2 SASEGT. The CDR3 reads CASSEARQGLWARLNTEAFF. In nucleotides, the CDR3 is TGTGCCAGCAGTGAAGCTAGACAGGGGTTATGGGCAAGGTTGAACACTGAAGCTTTCTTT.

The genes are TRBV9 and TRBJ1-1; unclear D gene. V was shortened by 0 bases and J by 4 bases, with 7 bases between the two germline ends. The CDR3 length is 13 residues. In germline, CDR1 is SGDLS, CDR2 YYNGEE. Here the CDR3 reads CASSVAGSTEAFF. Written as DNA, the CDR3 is TGTGCCAGCAGCGTAGCCGGGAGCACTGAAGCTTTCTTT.

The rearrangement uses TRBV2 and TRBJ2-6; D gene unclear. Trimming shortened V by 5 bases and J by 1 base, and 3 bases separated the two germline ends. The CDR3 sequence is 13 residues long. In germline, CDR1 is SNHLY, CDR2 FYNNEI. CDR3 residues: CASSNSGANVLTF. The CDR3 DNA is TGTGCCAGCAGTAATTCTGGGGCCAACGTCCTGACTTTC.

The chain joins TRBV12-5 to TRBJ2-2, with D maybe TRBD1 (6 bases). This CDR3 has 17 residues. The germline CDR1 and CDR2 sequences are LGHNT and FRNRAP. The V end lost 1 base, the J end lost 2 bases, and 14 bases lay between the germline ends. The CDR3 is CASGLDVDRLNTGELFF. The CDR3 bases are TGTGCTAGTGGTTTGGACGTGGACAGACTAAACACCGGGGAGCTGTTTTTT.

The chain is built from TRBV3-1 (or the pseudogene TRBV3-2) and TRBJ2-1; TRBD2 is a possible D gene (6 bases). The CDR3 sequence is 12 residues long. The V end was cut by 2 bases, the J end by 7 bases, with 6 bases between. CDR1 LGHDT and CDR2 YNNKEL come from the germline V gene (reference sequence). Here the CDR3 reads CASSQRGNEQFF. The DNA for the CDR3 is TGTGCCAGCAGCCAACGGGGGAATGAGCAGTTCTTC.

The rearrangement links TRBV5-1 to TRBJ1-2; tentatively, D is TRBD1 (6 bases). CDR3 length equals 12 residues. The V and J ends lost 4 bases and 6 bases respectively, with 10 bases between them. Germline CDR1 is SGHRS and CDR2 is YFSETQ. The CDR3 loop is CASSINRDGYTF. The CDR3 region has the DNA TGCGCCAGCAGCATCAACAGGGATGGCTACACCTTC.

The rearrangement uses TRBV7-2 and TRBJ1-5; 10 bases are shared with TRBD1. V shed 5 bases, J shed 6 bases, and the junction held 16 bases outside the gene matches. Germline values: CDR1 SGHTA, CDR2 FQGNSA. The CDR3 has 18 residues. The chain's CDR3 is CASSLYPVRQGATQPQHF. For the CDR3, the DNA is TGTGCCAGCAGCCTATACCCGGTTAGACAGGGGGCGACTCAGCCCCAGCATTTT.

For the CDR3, the DNA is TGTGCCATCAGAGGGTTGGGCAGCACAGATACGCAGTATTTT. As protein: CAIRGLGSTDTQYF. This chain joins TRBV10-3 and TRBJ2-3; no definite D call. The CDR3 extends over 14 amino acids. Deletions cut 6 bases from V and 0 bases from J, with 10 bases between. Germline-derived CDR1 and CDR2 are ENHRY and SYGVKD.

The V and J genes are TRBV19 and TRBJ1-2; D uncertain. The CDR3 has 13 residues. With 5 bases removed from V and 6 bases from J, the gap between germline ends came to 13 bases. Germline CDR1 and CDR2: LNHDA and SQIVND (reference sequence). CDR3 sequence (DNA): TGTGCCAGTAGTGGGTCGATTCGAAATGGCTACACCTTC. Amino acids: CASSGSIRNGYTF.

The CDR3 DNA reads as TGTGCCAGCAGCTCCGCTTCGGATAGGCACCCAAGGGTC. Residues: CASSSASDRHPRV. The rearrangement joins TRBV11-2 to TRBJ2-7, with D unresolved. In germline, CDR1 is SGHAT, CDR2 FQNNGV. The CDR3 contains 13 residues.

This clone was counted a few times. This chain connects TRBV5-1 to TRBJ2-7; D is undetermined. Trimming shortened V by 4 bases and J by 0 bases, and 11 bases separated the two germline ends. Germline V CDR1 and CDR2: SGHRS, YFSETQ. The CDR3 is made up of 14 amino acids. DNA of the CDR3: TGCGCCAGCAGCCCCTACCCTGACTCCTACGAGCAGTACTTC. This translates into CASSPYPDSYEQYF.